The rows below give T cell receptor beta chains drawn from one sample of a study of relationships among human T cell subsets. A single record per CDR3 protein comes from TCRdb applying MiXCR to the multiplex PCR reads. Of roughly 15,000 distinct CDR3 sequences in the sample, about 60% were seen once. Sequencing input: Tregs sorted from blood. These receptors all come from a man in his forties in good health. The CDR3 runs from the conserved cysteine through the conserved F or W. Each record gives: clone size, J gene, D gene, V gene, CDR3 DNA, CDR3 protein. The D gene is left open where the match is weak. The size entry is marked missing in some rows and otherwise reads once, few, many or a size class.

. TRBJ1-1 TRBD1 TRBV11-1 TGTGCCAGCAGGACCGTTCAGGGGGCTGAAGCTTTCTTT CASRTVQGAEAFF
. TRBJ2-1 . TRBV18 TGTGCCAGCTCAGTCGACAGGAACATCAATGAGCAGTTCTTC CASSVDRNINEQFF
few TRBJ2-1 . TRBV4-2 TGTGCCAGCAGCCAAGAGGTCTCTGAGCAGTTCTTC CASSQEVSEQFF
. TRBJ1-5 TRBD1 TRBV12-3/TRBV12-4 TGTGCCAGCAGGACAGGGGGAGGACAGCCCCAGCATTTT CASRTGGGQPQHF
. TRBJ1-5 . TRBV12-3/TRBV12-4 TGTGCCAGCAGTTCCGTTTCTTTGGCCCAGCATTTT CASSSVSLAQHF
few TRBJ1-2 TRBD1 TRBV11-2 TGTGCCAGCAGCTGGGACAGGGGACCGGGATATGGCTACACCTTC CASSWDRGPGYGYTF
. TRBJ2-5 . TRBV7-9 TGTGCCAGCAGCTTAGAGACCCAGTACTTC CASSLETQYF
few TRBJ2-7 . TRBV12-3/TRBV12-4 TGTGCCAGCAGTTCCCTCTACGAGCAGTACTTC CASSSLYEQYF
. TRBJ2-4 . TRBV20-1 TGCAGTGCTAGAGTCACCGGGACACTAGCCAAAAACATTCAGTACTTC CSARVTGTLAKNIQYF
few TRBJ2-7 . TRBV20-1 TGCAGTGCCCCTAAGGGCGGCCAAGCCTACGAGCAGTACTTC CSAPKGGQAYEQYF
. TRBJ2-3 . TRBV29-1 TGCAGCGACGGGAGCACAGATACGCAGTATTTT CSDGSTDTQYF
. TRBJ2-1 . TRBV4-2 TGTGCCAGCAGCCAACCCGACGGAAACAATGAGCAGTTCTTC CASSQPDGNNEQFF
. TRBJ2-1 . TRBV28 TGCGCCAGCAGTATACAGGGCAGGGGTGAGCAGTTCTTC CASSIQGRGEQFF
few TRBJ2-7 TRBD1 TRBV2 TGTGCCAGCAGTTGGGACAGTACCTACGAGCAGTACTTC CASSWDSTYEQYF
. TRBJ2-1 . TRBV7-8 TGTGCCAGCAGCTTAGCTCCAGCGAGCAACTACAATGAGCAGTTCTTC CASSLAPASNYNEQFF
few TRBJ2-7 . TRBV5-1 TGCGCCAGCAGCTTGGAGGGGGAGGGCTACTCCTACGAGCAGTACTTC CASSLEGEGYSYEQYF
. TRBJ2-7 . TRBV11-2 TGTGCCAGCAGCGGGGTGGGGCAGGGCAAGCAGTACTTC CASSGVGQGKQYF
. TRBJ2-7 . TRBV11-2 TGTGCCAGCAGCCAATGGGACAATTCCTACGAGCAGTGCTTC CASSQWDNSYEQCF
. TRBJ2-1 . TRBV2 TGTGCCAGCAGTCGACAGGACAATGAGCAGTTCTTC CASSRQDNEQFF
. TRBJ2-7 . TRBV6-5 TGTGCCAGCACCCGAAATGGGGGGAACAACGAGCAGTACTTC CASTRNGGNNEQYF